Here is one TCR beta chain with its context. Antigen: not known. Time point: recipient sample about 28 days before transplant, after cytoreduction. Samples: about 28 days before transplant, then days 30, 100 and 180 after. Data came from immunoSEQ multiplex PCR; TCRdb stores just in-frame clones and leaves some out. The data contain roughly 10,000 clones, under 95% of them singletons. This specimen comes from a study of T cell clonotyping in hematopoietic cell transplantation. As for the study in general: Recipients' pretransplant samples followed cytoreduction. Regarding the study as a whole: Higher Inverse Simpson Index values in graft donor and pretransplant recipient predicted broader posttransplant TCR diversity.

The CDR3 is 15 amino acids. Germline V gene lookup returns CDR1 MDHEN and CDR2 SYDVKM. V was cut by 1 base and J by 6 bases, with 13 bases left in between. This sequence was found in a woman between 35 and 50 years old with acute myeloid leukemia. Some clones in this sample may be carry-over from other donors' samples. V gene TRBV28 combines with J gene TRBJ2-1; no reliable D call. Here the sequenced sample was peripheral blood mononuclear cells, taken before stem cell transplant. The CDR3 nucleotides read TGTGCCAGCAGTTTATCGAGCCCTCTCCCCAATGAGCAGTTCTTC. Its protein is CASSLSSPLPNEQFF.